A selection of T cell receptor beta chains follows, all from one sample in a study of a mutant IDH1 vaccine in newly diagnosed glioma. These TCRs are of unknown antigen specificity. Measured with immunoSEQ multiplex PCR; TCRdb has only the in-frame clones, and not every one. The sample includes about 54,000 clones, roughly nine tenths seen only once; the top ten take roughly 1.5%. The sample consisted of PBMCs, taken from a glioma patient whose treatment included an IDH1 peptide vaccine. These receptors were obtained from a man aged 35-49 years with glioma. CDR3s include the opening cysteine and the closing phenylalanine or tryptophan. D genes are given only for firm matches. A clone size is listed for some rows: how often the clone was seen (once, few, many), or a class if it is expanded.

V gene	clone size	J gene	D gene	CDR3 DNA	CDR3 protein
TRBV6-1	.	TRBJ2-7	TRBD1	TGTGCCAGCAGCAGGACAGGGATAGACTACGAGCAGTACTTC	CASSRTGIDYEQYF
TRBV4-2	few	TRBJ2-1	TRBD2	TGTGCCAGCAGCCAAGATTCTAGCGGGAGGGCCAATGAGCAGTTCTTC	CASSQDSSGRANEQFF
TRBV13	.	TRBJ2-7	.	TGTGCCAGCAGCTTTAACCAGAGGGGCGAGCAGTACTTC	CASSFNQRGEQYF
TRBV10-1	.	TRBJ1-2	TRBD1	TGCGCCAGCAATAGGGACAGGGGGATCGATGGCTACACCTTC	CASNRDRGIDGYTF
TRBV5-8	.	TRBJ2-5	.	TGTGCCAGCAGCTTGGGACAAGTGGAGACCCAGTACTTC	CASSLGQVETQYF
TRBV6-5	.	TRBJ1-5	.	TGTGCCAGCAGGGGACACCCCAATCAGCCCCAGCATTTT	CASRGHPNQPQHF
TRBV9	.	TRBJ1-2	.	TGTGCCAGCAGCGCCTTGTGGGGTGAGGGCTACACCTTC	CASSALWGEGYTF
TRBV6-5	.	TRBJ1-1	.	TGTGCCAGCAGTTACGGGGAGGGTGAAGCTTTCTTT	CASSYGEGEAFF
TRBV18	.	TRBJ2-7	.	TGTGCCAGCTCACCAAGGCAAGAACACGAGCAGTACTTC	CASSPRQEHEQYF
TRBV7-2	few	TRBJ2-5	.	TGTGCCAGCACCCCCGATGTAGAGACCCAGTACTTC	CASTPDVETQYF
TRBV9	.	TRBJ2-3	TRBD2	TGTGCCAGCAGCCCGCGACTTAGCGGGAGGTCAGATACGCAGTATTTT	CASSPRLSGRSDTQYF
TRBV19	.	TRBJ1-5	TRBD1	TGTGCCAGTAGTTTCGGGACAGCAAATCAGCCCCAGCATTTT	CASSFGTANQPQHF
TRBV19	.	TRBJ2-1	TRBD2	TGTGCCAGTAGTATGTCTGGGAGCGGGAGATCCTACAATGAGCAGTTCTTC	CASSMSGSGRSYNEQFF
TRBV2	.	TRBJ1-5	.	TGTGCCAGCAGTGTCCGCGGGACGGTAAATCAGCCCCAGCATTTT	CASSVRGTVNQPQHF
TRBV11-2	.	TRBJ1-2	TRBD1	TGTGCCAGCAGCCCTAGTGGACAGGGAACGGGCTATGGCTACACCTTC	CASSPSGQGTGYGYTF
TRBV5-6	.	TRBJ2-5	.	TGTGCCAGCAGCAGGGGTCTTAACATCATCTGGGCGGGGGAGACCCAGTACTTC	CASSRGLNIIWAGETQYF
TRBV5-6	once	TRBJ2-7	TRBD1	TGTGCCAGCAGCGTGGCGGGACAGGGATCTCTCGAGCAGTACTTC	CASSVAGQGSLEQYF
TRBV9	.	TRBJ1-3	.	TGTGCCAGCAGCATCTGGGACAACTCACCTGGAAACACCATATATTTT	CASSIWDNSPGNTIYF
TRBV5-4	.	TRBJ2-1	.	TGTGCCAGCAGCGCCGACTTTGTAACCTACAATGAGCAGTTCTTC	CASSADFVTYNEQFF
TRBV19	.	TRBJ1-2	.	TGTGCCAGTAGTTTCGGGGAGGGTGCCTATGGCTACACCTTC	CASSFGEGAYGYTF
TRBV19	few	TRBJ2-3	TRBD2	TGTGCCAGTAGTGGGGGGGGCGCGGGAGGCACGCAGTATTTT	CASSGGGAGGTQYF
TRBV5-6	.	TRBJ2-1	TRBD2	TGTGCCAGCACCCCCGGACTAGCACGGTACAATGAGCAGTTCTTC	CASTPGLARYNEQFF
TRBV7-6	.	TRBJ2-1	TRBD2	TGTGCCAGCAGCTTATATGCGACTAGCGGGGGATACAATGAGCAGTTCTTC	CASSLYATSGGYNEQFF
TRBV7-9	.	TRBJ1-1	.	TGTGCCAGCAGCTTAAGGAGGGGAGAAGCTTTCTTT	CASSLRRGEAFF
TRBV18	.	TRBJ1-3	TRBD1	TGTGCCCAGGGGGACTCTCCTGGAAACACCATATATTTT	CAQGDSPGNTIYF
TRBV6-4	once	TRBJ1-1	.	TGTGCCAGCCGGAAATTTATAGACAACACTGAAGCTTTCTTT	CASRKFIDNTEAFF
TRBV28	.	TRBJ1-3	.	TGTGCCAGCAGCCCCCCAAGGCGGGGCTCTGGAAACACCATATATTTT	CASSPPRRGSGNTIYF
TRBV2	.	TRBJ2-7	TRBD2	TGTGCCAGCAGTGACATCGAATTAGCGGGAGGCCCCTCCTACGAGCAGTACTTC	CASSDIELAGGPSYEQYF
TRBV2	.	TRBJ2-3	TRBD2	TGTGCCAGCGGGACTAGCGGGAGGACTAGCACAGATACGCAGTATTTT	CASGTSGRTSTDTQYF
TRBV4-1	once	TRBJ2-5	.	TGCGCCAGCAGCCTCCACTCTCGGGAGACCCAGTACTTC	CASSLHSRETQYF
TRBV18	.	TRBJ1-1	.	TGTGCCAGCTCACCCCCTCCACGTAGGGACACTGAAGCTTTCTTT	CASSPPPRRDTEAFF
TRBV11-2	.	TRBJ1-1	.	TGTGCCAGCAGCTTAGGAACAGGGTGGACTGAAGCTTTCTTT	CASSLGTGWTEAFF
TRBV9	.	TRBJ2-5	.	TGTGCCAGCAGCGTTTACCTCAGGGGAGGATCAGAGACCCAGTACTTC	CASSVYLRGGSETQYF
TRBV18	.	TRBJ1-4	.	TGTGCCAGCTCAGGGCAGGCTAATGAAAAACTGTTTTTT	CASSGQANEKLFF
TRBV19	.	TRBJ2-7	.	TGTGCCAGTAACCCAGGATTCATAGGAGTTCAGCCCTCCGAGCAGTACTTC	CASNPGFIGVQPSEQYF
TRBV7-7	.	TRBJ2-1	TRBD1	TGTGCCAGCAGCTTAACACCCTCCATAGGGACAGTCAGAAGTGAGCAGTTCTTC	CASSLTPSIGTVRSEQFF
TRBV28	.	TRBJ2-7	TRBD1	TGTGCCAGCAGTTCGACCCTCGGACAGGGATTAGGGTACGAGCAGTACTTC	CASSSTLGQGLGYEQYF
TRBV18	.	TRBJ2-5	.	TGTGCCAGCTCACCTCTCGGGGAGACCCAGTACTTC	CASSPLGETQYF
TRBV5-1	.	TRBJ2-7	TRBD1	TGCGCCAGCAGCTTGGATTTTAGACAGGGCTACGAGCAGTACTTC	CASSLDFRQGYEQYF
TRBV6-6	.	TRBJ2-2	TRBD2	TGTGCCAGCAGCCCGCGTGGGAGGGCCCTACCCGGGGAGCTGTTTTTT	CASSPRGRALPGELFF
TRBV27	.	TRBJ1-2	.	TGTGCCAGCAGAGAAGCAGGCCTCCTAAACTATGGCTACACCTTC	CASREAGLLNYGYTF
TRBV6-5	.	TRBJ1-1	.	TGTGCCAGCGAAAGCGGAGTAAACACTGAAGCTTTCTTT	CASESGVNTEAFF
TRBV6-4	.	TRBJ1-4	.	TGTGCCAGCAGCCGTTCAGGACAAGTTGGTGAAAAACTGTTTTTT	CASSRSGQVGEKLFF
TRBV9	once	TRBJ2-1	TRBD2	TGTGCCAGCAGCGTAGTGAGCGGGAGTATGAATGAGCAGTTCTTC	CASSVVSGSMNEQFF
TRBV6-1	.	TRBJ2-3	.	TGTGCCAGCAGCCGGGATTCAGATACGCAGTATTTT	CASSRDSDTQYF